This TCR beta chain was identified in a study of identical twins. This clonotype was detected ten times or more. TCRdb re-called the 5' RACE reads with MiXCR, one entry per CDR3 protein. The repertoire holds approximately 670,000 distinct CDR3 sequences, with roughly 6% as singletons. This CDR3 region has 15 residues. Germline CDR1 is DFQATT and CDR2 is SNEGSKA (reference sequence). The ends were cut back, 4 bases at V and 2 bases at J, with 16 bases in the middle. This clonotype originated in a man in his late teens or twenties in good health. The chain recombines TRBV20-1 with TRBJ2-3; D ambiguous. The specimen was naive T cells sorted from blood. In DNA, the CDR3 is TGCAGTGCTAATACCGGCCTCGAACCCACAGATACGCAGTATTTT. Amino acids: CSANTGLEPTDTQYF.